Below, 26 T cell receptor beta chains from the same sample are listed, as sequenced in a study of blood T cell repertoires in COVID-19. Using immunoSEQ multiplex PCR, the repertoire was profiled, and TCRdb retains in-frame clones only, with some absent. The repertoire holds around 200,000 clones, over 80% seen once, with 6.5% to 9% in the top ten. The sequencing input was peripheral blood. These receptors all stem from a woman between 40 and 50 years old with COVID-19, enrolled during active disease.

V is TRBV19 and J is TRBJ2-2; TRBD2 matches at 10 bases. V was clipped by 7 bases and J by 6 bases; unmatched bases: 5. The germline V gene has CDR1 LNHDA and CDR2 SQIVND (reference sequence). The CDR3 covers 14 residues. In nucleotides, the CDR3 is TGTGCCAGTAAAGCGGGAGGGCCGCCCGGGGAGCTGTTTTTT. Its protein product is CASKAGGPPGELFF.

The rearrangement uses TRBV5-8 and TRBJ1-2; 11 bases fit TRBD1. Germline V gene data show CDR1 as SGHTS and CDR2 as YDEGEE. Trimming cost V 4 bases and J 3 bases; bases outside gene matches: 5. This CDR3 region has 15 residues. The CDR3 spells CASSPKGQGDYGYTF. The CDR3 nucleotides are TGTGCCAGCAGCCCTAAGGGACAGGGGGACTATGGCTACACCTTC.

The chain carries TRBV15 and TRBJ2-5, with D maybe TRBD1 (5 bases). CDR3 length: 15 amino acids. Trimming took off 0 bases at V and 5 bases at J, with 13 bases between the two ends. CDR1 and CDR2 from the germline V gene are LNHNV and YYDKDF (reference sequence). DNA for the CDR3: TGTGCCACCAGCAGAGAAGGGGAATTGTGGGAGACCCAGTACTTC. Translation: CATSREGELWETQYF. Combining the CDR3 with reference TRBV15 and TRBJ2-5 gives the whole variable domain DAMVIQNPRYQVTQFGKPVTLSCSQTLNHNVMYWYQQKSSQAPKLLFHYYDKDFNNEADTPDNFQSRRPNTSFCFLDIRSPGLGDTAMYLCATSREGELWETQYFGPGTRLLVL.

The rearrangement uses TRBV6-5 and TRBJ1-5; 9 bases agree with TRBD1. The CDR3 consists of 15 residues. The V and J ends lost 6 bases and 2 bases, in that order; junction bases with no gene match: 5. Per the germline V gene, CDR1 is MNHEY and CDR2 is SVGAGI. CDR3 DNA: TGTGCCAGCAGCAGGGACAGGGAGGGCAATCAGCCCCAGCATTTT. It codes for CASSRDREGNQPQHF.

This chain links TRBV5-1 with TRBJ1-2; weak D call: TRBD1 (6 bases). The CDR3 has 13 amino acids. V shed 7 bases and J shed 4 bases, with 14 bases lying between them. Germline CDR1 is SGHRS and CDR2 is YFSETQ. Here the CDR3 reads CASAPAGAYGYTF. CDR3 bases: TGCGCCAGCGCCCCGGCGGGGGCCTATGGCTACACCTTC.

This clone is a singleton in its sample. This rearrangement joins TRBV29-1 to TRBJ1-2, with 7 bases matching TRBD1. The CDR3 sequence is 16 residues long. V was pared by 6 bases and J by 4 bases, with 17 bases of the junction left unmatched. Germline V gene data show CDR1 as SQVTM and CDR2 as ANQGSEA. CDR3 nucleotide sequence: TGCAGCGTCAGCCTCCGCGACAGGGTAATGATCTATGGCTACACCTTC. It codes for CSVSLRDRVMIYGYTF.

The chain recombines TRBV7-2 with TRBJ1-1; tentatively, D is TRBD1 (5 bases). The V gene's germline CDR1 is SGHTA and CDR2 FQGNSA. This CDR3 is built from 15 residues. The V and J ends lost 4 bases and 0 bases respectively, with 12 bases between them. This chain's CDR3 is CASSSGGGMNTEAFF. The CDR3 DNA sequence: TGTGCCAGCAGCTCCGGTGGGGGGATGAACACTGAAGCTTTCTTT.

The V call is TRBV5-6, the J call TRBJ1-4, with D perhaps matching TRBD1 (6 bases). Germline assignment: CDR1 SGHDT and CDR2 YYEEEE. The CDR3 totals 14 residues. Deletions cut 2 bases from V and 2 bases from J, with 7 bases between. The CDR3 protein is CASSLTGTNEKLFF. DNA for the CDR3: TGTGCCAGCAGCTTAACAGGGACTAATGAAAAACTGTTTTTT.

This rearrangement joins TRBV28 to TRBJ1-6, with D perhaps matching TRBD1 (5 bases). Trimming cost V 8 bases and J 2 bases, with 13 bases left between them. Germline CDR1 reads MDHEN; CDR2 reads SYDVKM. The CDR3 has 15 amino acids. The CDR3 coding sequence is TGTGCCAGCTCTTGGAGGGGCACCTATAATTCACCCCTCCACTTT. This codes for CASSWRGTYNSPLHF.

This chain connects TRBV7-9 to TRBJ2-1; 10 bases are shared with TRBD2. The germline V gene encodes CDR1 SEHNR and CDR2 FQNEAQ (reference sequence). The CDR3 is made up of 15 amino acids. V lost 5 bases, J lost 3 bases, and 4 bases stayed unmatched. CDR3 sequence: CASSPGTSDYNEQFF. For the CDR3, the DNA is TGTGCCAGCAGCCCCGGGACTAGCGACTACAATGAGCAGTTCTTC.

V gene TRBV28 combines with J gene TRBJ1-5, with D uncertain. This CDR3 comprises 14 residues. V was cut by 3 bases and J by 3 bases, with 9 bases left in between. Germline CDR1 and CDR2: MDHEN and SYDVKM. The CDR3 here is CASSLGGANQPQHF. The CDR3 DNA is TGTGCCAGCAGTTTGGGAGGCGCCAATCAGCCCCAGCATTTT.

This clone has just one count. The CDR3, as DNA: TGTGCCAGCAGTTGGGGGGGCGGCTACGAGCAGTACTTC. This encodes CASSWGGGYEQYF. The rearrangement uses TRBV27 and TRBJ2-7, with a tentative D call TRBD2 (7 bases). Germline CDR1 reads MNHEY; CDR2 reads SMNVEV (reference sequence). V was shortened by 4 bases and J by 3 bases, with 10 bases between the two germline ends. This CDR3 is built from 13 residues.

A few counts support this clone. This chain connects TRBV23-1 to TRBJ2-1; D is perhaps TRBD2 (6 bases). TRBV23-1 is given ORF status, its function remaining uncertain. This CDR3 has 13 residues. The ends were cut back, 9 bases at V and 2 bases at J, with 11 bases in the middle. This chain's CDR3 is CARGDFPYNEQFF. The CDR3 bases are TGCGCCAGGGGGGACTTCCCCTACAATGAGCAGTTCTTC.

This sequence joins TRBV28 and TRBJ1-5, with a possible D match to TRBD1 (5 bases). V lost 3 bases and J lost 4, with 13 bases in between. CDR1 is MDHEN, CDR2 SYDVKM, per germline. The CDR3 is 15 residues long. The CDR3 nucleotides read TGTGCCAGCAGTTTCAGGGCCCTACGTAATCAGCCCCAGCATTTT. Protein: CASSFRALRNQPQHF.

In this sample, this clone turned up a few times. The V and J genes are TRBV4-1 and TRBJ2-7; possible D gene TRBD1, 5 bases. Germline CDR1 MGHRA, CDR2 YSYEKL. V was trimmed by 2 bases and J by 4 bases, leaving 21 bases between them. The CDR3 contains 17 residues. CDR3 loop: CASSQPQTALTPYEQYF. The CDR3 DNA is TGCGCCAGCAGCCAACCCCAGACAGCCCTCACCCCTTACGAGCAGTACTTC.

V is TRBV4-1 and J is TRBJ2-7; perhaps TRBD1 as D (5 bases). This CDR3 comprises 16 residues. The germline V gene has CDR1 MGHRA and CDR2 YSYEKL. Trimming took off 0 bases at V and 0 bases at J, with 12 bases between the two ends. The chain's CDR3 is CASSQDIDSSSYEQYF. CDR3 DNA sequence: TGCGCCAGCAGCCAAGATATTGACAGTTCCTCCTACGAGCAGTACTTC.

In this sample, this clone turned up a few times. This chain joins TRBV14 and TRBJ1-1; a weak D match, TRBD1 (5 bases). CDR1 is SGHDN and CDR2 is FVKESK in the germline V gene. V lost 1 base, J lost 4 bases, and 13 bases lay in between. CDR3 length equals 15 residues. This CDR3 reads CASSQAVGGSTEAFF. The CDR3 DNA sequence: TGTGCCAGCAGCCAAGCGGTGGGGGGTAGCACTGAAGCTTTCTTT.

This chain uses TRBV20-1 with TRBJ2-1; 8 bases line up with TRBD2. V lost 3 bases to trimming and J lost 7 bases; unmatched junction nucleotides: 8. CDR1 is DFQATT and CDR2 is SNEGSKA in the germline V gene (reference sequence). This CDR3 contains 14 residues. CDR3 protein: CSASLAGPGNEQFF. In DNA form, the CDR3 reads TGCAGTGCTAGTCTAGCGGGCCCGGGTAATGAGCAGTTCTTC.

The sample holds one count of this clone. The chain couples TRBV10-1 to TRBJ1-4; a possible D gene is TRBD1 (6 bases). The CDR3 totals 14 residues. The V and J ends lost 4 bases and 7 bases respectively, with 13 bases between them. Germline V gene lookup returns CDR1 WNHNN and CDR2 SYGVQD (reference sequence). In DNA, the CDR3 is TGCGCCAGCAGTGGAGGGGGGGCGTCTGAAAAACTGTTTTTT. Residues: CASSGGGASEKLFF.

This chain uses TRBV29-1 with TRBJ2-7, with 10 nucleotides matching TRBD1. Germline V lookup: CDR1 SQVTM, CDR2 ANQGSEA. This CDR3 region has 13 residues. With 6 bases clipped from V and 2 bases from J, the junction kept 4 bases outside the gene matches. The CDR3 DNA reads TGCAGCGTGAAGACAGGGGGCCCCTACGAGCAGTACTTC. It encodes CSVKTGGPYEQYF.

This sequence joins TRBV11-2 and TRBJ2-5; possibly TRBD1 for D (5 bases). V was clipped by 5 bases and J by 1 base, with 14 bases between them. Germline-derived CDR1 and CDR2 are SGHAT and FQNNGV. The CDR3 is 15 residues long. The DNA for the CDR3 is TGTGCCAGCAGCCAGGGTATGGCGGTCCAAGAGACCCAGTACTTC. Translation gives CASSQGMAVQETQYF.

The chain links TRBV18 to TRBJ1-1, with TRBD1 matching 8 bases. V was pared by 2 bases and J by 5 bases, with 13 bases of the junction left unmatched. The CDR3 loop spans 17 amino acids. CDR1 is KGHSH and CDR2 is LQKENI in the germline V gene. In nucleotides, the CDR3 is TGTGCCAGCTCACCAGCTAGGGCAGGGGGCGCTGGGACTGAAGCTTTCTTT. Translated, it gives CASSPARAGGAGTEAFF.

This clone has just a few counts. The CDR3 spells CASSLRGEAYEQYF. In nucleotides, the CDR3 is TGTGCCAGCTCACTACGGGGAGAAGCCTACGAGCAGTACTTC. J is TRBJ2-7 and V is TRBV18; D is possibly TRBD2 (5 bases). CDR1 is KGHSH and CDR2 is LQKENI in the germline V gene. The CDR3 contains 14 residues. The ends were cut back, 4 bases at V and 2 bases at J, with 12 bases in the middle.

The rearrangement links TRBV7-8 to TRBJ1-1; D ambiguous. This CDR3 comprises 15 residues. V lost 2 bases to trimming and J lost 8 bases, with 18 bases between them. In germline, CDR1 is SGHVS, CDR2 FQNEAQ. The CDR3 DNA follows: TGTGCCAGCAGCTTAAACCCTCGAAGCCAATTGGAAGCTTTCTTT. This codes for CASSLNPRSQLEAFF.

The V gene is TRBV25-1, the J gene TRBJ1-2, with D possibly TRBD1 on 6 matching bases. From germline, CDR1 is MGHDK and CDR2 SYGVNS. Trimming removed 7 bases from V and 4 bases from J, with 19 bases in between. This CDR3 is 15 amino acids long. The CDR3 nucleotides read TGTGCCAGCACCGAGACAGGTACAGGGCCCTATGGCTACACCTTC. Amino acid sequence: CASTETGTGPYGYTF.

The rearrangement joins TRBV5-6 to TRBJ1-5; 7 bases agree with TRBD1. This CDR3 comprises 16 residues. After removal of 4 bases from V and 3 bases from J, the junction contained 10 bases not matched to a gene. CDR1 SGHDT and CDR2 YYEEEE come from the germline V gene. The chain's CDR3 is CASSLLRDSFNQPQHF. As DNA, the CDR3 is TGTGCCAGCAGCCTACTCCGGGACAGTTTCAATCAGCCCCAGCATTTT.